A selection of T cell receptor beta chains follows, all from one sample in a study of T cell responses to AZD1222 COVID-19 vaccine. Assay: immunoSEQ multiplex PCR; the TCRdb copy retains only in-frame clones and omits some. The sample comprises some 130,000 clones, around 90% of which are singletons, and over 1.5% rests with the top ten. The sample was peripheral blood, taken on day 0 of AZD1222 vaccination. These receptors were collected from an adult in good health. CDR3s include the opening cysteine and the closing phenylalanine or tryptophan. The order of the fields is D gene, clone size, V gene, J gene, CDR3 DNA, CDR3 protein. D genes are given only for firm matches. Size values are once, few and many counts, or a class for expanded clones, and some rows have none.

NA,few,TRBV27,TRBJ1-4,TGTGCCAGCAGTTTATCAGGGGTGAGGGGTGAAAAACTGTTTTTT,CASSLSGVRGEKLFF
NA,NA,TRBV24-1,TRBJ2-5,TGTGCCACCAGTAGTAAACAGGGCGAGACCCAGTACTTC,CATSSKQGETQYF
NA,NA,TRBV5-5,TRBJ1-6,TGTGCCAGCAGCTATGGACGGGTTTTGACACCCCTCCACTTT,CASSYGRVLTPLHF
TRBD1,few,TRBV27,TRBJ2-7,TGTGCCAGCAGTCGCGGGACAGGGGGTCACGAGCAGTACTTC,CASSRGTGGHEQYF
NA,NA,TRBV7-2,TRBJ1-2,TGTGCCAGCAGCTTAGCGCTGGGGGTTAGTGACTATGGCTACACCTTC,CASSLALGVSDYGYTF
NA,few,TRBV6-5,TRBJ1-2,TGTGCCAGCAGTTATGGGCGGACGGGCTACACCTTC,CASSYGRTGYTF
NA,NA,TRBV28,TRBJ1-1,TGTGCCAGCAGCCTATTACTGGCTGAAGCTTTCTTT,CASSLLLAEAFF
NA,NA,TRBV9,TRBJ2-2,TGTGCCAGCAGCGTAGCCTTCGGGGGAGTTGACGGGGAGCTGTTTTTT,CASSVAFGGVDGELFF
NA,NA,TRBV7-9,TRBJ1-4,TGTGCCAGCAGCCCCGGACAGAATGAAAAACTGTTTTTT,CASSPGQNEKLFF
TRBD2,NA,TRBV20-1,TRBJ2-3,TGCAGTGCCAGTCAGCGGGGGGCCAGCACAGATACGCAGTATTTT,CSASQRGASTDTQYF
NA,NA,TRBV7-9,TRBJ2-1,TGTGCCAGCAGCTTATCGGACAGCTCCTACAATGAGCAGTTCTTC,CASSLSDSSYNEQFF
TRBD1,NA,TRBV5-1,TRBJ1-2,TGCGCCAGCAGCCCGGGACAGGGGGGATCCTTCGGTGGCTACACCTTC,CASSPGQGGSFGGYTF
TRBD1,NA,TRBV28,TRBJ1-2,TGTGCCAGCAGCCCCCAACGACAGGGGGCGTACGGCTACACCTTC,CASSPQRQGAYGYTF
TRBD1,NA,TRBV6-5,TRBJ1-1,TGTGCCAGCAGTTACAGGGGGGACAGGTCACCCGAAGCTTTCTTT,CASSYRGDRSPEAFF
NA,NA,TRBV7-8,TRBJ1-5,TGTGCCAGCAGCATGGACAGTCAGGATCCCCAGCATTTT,CASSMDSQDPQHF
NA,NA,TRBV9,TRBJ2-7,TGTGCCAGCAGCGTAGACCCCTCGACGGGATTATACGAGCAGTACTTC,CASSVDPSTGLYEQYF
TRBD2,once,TRBV7-2,TRBJ2-3,TGTGCCAGCAGCCAACTCGGGGGACTACTTTTT,CASSQLGGLLF
TRBD2,NA,TRBV13,TRBJ2-1,TGTGCCAGCAGCACGGGACTACCCACTTTTTTCGATGAGCAGTTCTTC,CASSTGLPTFFDEQFF
NA,NA,TRBV18,TRBJ1-4,TGTGCCAGCTCACCACCGGGAACTAATGAAAAACTGTTTTTT,CASSPPGTNEKLFF
TRBD2,few,TRBV10-1,TRBJ2-7,TGCGCCAGCAGTGCAAGCGGGAGCTCCTACGAGCAGTACTTC,CASSASGSSYEQYF
TRBD2,once,TRBV4-3,TRBJ2-2,TGCGCCAGCAGCCGTACGACTAGCGGGGGATACACCGGGGAGCTGTTTTTT,CASSRTTSGGYTGELFF
TRBD1,NA,TRBV28,TRBJ1-2,TGTGCCAGCACTAGGACAGGGGGCGAGGACTATGGCTACACCTTC,CASTRTGGEDYGYTF
TRBD1,NA,TRBV7-3,TRBJ1-2,TGTGCCAGCCGGAGATCGGTCCGGACAGGGGCTAACTATGGCTACACCTTC,CASRRSVRTGANYGYTF
TRBD1,NA,TRBV28,TRBJ1-6,TGTGCCAGCGGGACAGGGTTATCACCCCTCCACTTT,CASGTGLSPLHF
NA,NA,TRBV5-4,TRBJ1-1,TGTGCCAGCAGCTCACCGGGGAGAGGCACTGAAGCTTTCTTT,CASSSPGRGTEAFF
NA,NA,TRBV19,TRBJ2-1,TGTGCCAGTAATCCAAACCCTACACTTTACAATGAGCAGTTCTTC,CASNPNPTLYNEQFF
NA,NA,TRBV18,TRBJ1-1,TGTGCCAGCTCAGTCGACAGGAACACTGAAGCTTTCTTT,CASSVDRNTEAFF
NA,once,TRBV19,TRBJ1-2,TGTGCCAGTATTTCCCAGACGCCGCACAGTTATGGCTACACCTTC,CASISQTPHSYGYTF
NA,NA,TRBV5-4,TRBJ1-5,TGTGCCAGCAGTGTGGGGGGGGGCAATCAGCCCCAGCATTTT,CASSVGGGNQPQHF
TRBD1,NA,TRBV6-4,TRBJ1-5,TGTGCCGTATCGAAGGGGGCTCCCAGGGGTCCGAATCAGCCCCAGCATTTT,CAVSKGAPRGPNQPQHF
NA,once,TRBV24-1,TRBJ1-2,TGTGCCACCAGTGATTTAGGGGGGACTGGCTACACCTTC,CATSDLGGTGYTF
TRBD1,NA,TRBV5-1,TRBJ1-1,TGCGCCAGCTGTACAGGGGGAGTGGAGAACACTGAAGCTTTCTTT,CASCTGGVENTEAFF
NA,NA,TRBV29-1,TRBJ1-1,TGCAGCGCCCTCCCAGAGAGCACTGAAGCTTTCTTT,CSALPESTEAFF
NA,once,TRBV7-2,TRBJ1-4,TGTGCCAGCAGCTTAGGGGGCAGTGAAAAACTGTTTTTT,CASSLGGSEKLFF
NA,NA,TRBV5-1,TRBJ2-3,TGCGCCAGCAGTTGGGTGGGGGCTAGCACAGATACGCAGTATTTT,CASSWVGASTDTQYF
NA,NA,TRBV5-1,TRBJ1-2,TGCGCCAGCAGCTGGGGCCGAGGGCAGGTGAACTATGGCTACACCTTC,CASSWGRGQVNYGYTF
NA,few,TRBV6-5,TRBJ1-2,TGTGCCAGCAGGGTAGGGGATGGCTACACCTTC,CASRVGDGYTF
TRBD2,NA,TRBV15,TRBJ2-1,TGTGCCACCAGCATTCCCGAAGGGCTAGCGGGAGGGGGGAATGAGCAGTTCTTC,CATSIPEGLAGGGNEQFF
TRBD1,NA,TRBV6-1,TRBJ1-2,TGTGCCAGCAGTGAAGACAGGGGGGATGGCTACACCTTC,CASSEDRGDGYTF
NA,NA,TRBV6-5,TRBJ1-2,TGTGCCAGCAGTTACTCGAGGGCGGCTAACTATGGCTACACCTTC,CASSYSRAANYGYTF
TRBD1,NA,TRBV19,TRBJ1-5,TGTGCCAGTAGACAACAGGGGGCGAATCAGCCCCAGCATTTT,CASRQQGANQPQHF
TRBD1,few,TRBV5-1,TRBJ2-7,TGCGCCAGCAGCCAGACAGGGGGCTCCTACGAGCAGTACTTC,CASSQTGGSYEQYF
NA,once,TRBV2,TRBJ2-1,TGTGCCAGCTGGGCGGGGTCATACAATGAGCAGTTCTTC,CASWAGSYNEQFF
NA,few,TRBV14,TRBJ2-5,TGTGCCAGCAGCCAGAGGGGTTCCCAAGAGACCCAGTACTTC,CASSQRGSQETQYF
NA,NA,TRBV18,TRBJ1-1,TGTGCCAGCTCACCCCGGGGGGATACTGAAGCTTTCTTT,CASSPRGDTEAFF